A selection of T cell receptor beta chains follows, all from one sample in a study of chemoradiotherapy in HPV16-positive cancers. The protocol was immunoSEQ multiplex PCR, while the TCRdb copy is restricted to in-frame clones and leaves out a portion. Of 14,000 or so clones listed, under 85% are singletons. The sample was collected from a patient who underwent chemoradiotherapy. Receptors were obtained from a human donor with HPV-associated anogenital cancer. CDR3s include the opening cysteine and the closing phenylalanine or tryptophan. The order of the fields is D gene, J gene, clone size, V gene, CDR3 protein, CDR3 DNA. The D gene is left open where the match is weak. Expanded clones are given a class, and other clones once, few, many or no size at all.

>-|TRBJ2-7|-|TRBV4-1
CASSQEWTNPYEQYF
TGCGCCAGCAGCCAAGAATGGACTAACCCTTACGAGCAGTACTTC
>-|TRBJ1-2|few|TRBV23-1
CASSLDIGRDIFPRGYTF
TGCGCCAGCAGCCTGGATATAGGGCGGGACATCTTCCCCCGCGGCTACACCTTC
>TRBD1|TRBJ1-2|-|TRBV19
CASADSWDSPYGYTF
TGTGCCAGTGCAGATTCTTGGGACAGCCCCTATGGCTACACCTTC
>-|TRBJ1-2|-|TRBV5-1
CASSAGMRGYTF
TGCGCCAGCAGCGCAGGAATGAGGGGCTACACCTTC
>-|TRBJ2-5|-|TRBV18
CASSPRPGQRGETQYF
TGTGCCAGCTCACCACGCCCGGGCCAAAGGGGGGAGACCCAGTACTTC
>-|TRBJ2-2|-|TRBV4-2
CASSQGGRNIAVNTGELFF
TGTGCCAGCAGCCAAGGAGGCAGGAACATAGCGGTTAACACCGGGGAGCTGTTTTTT
>TRBD1|TRBJ2-7|-|TRBV5-1
CASSPGGTGEYEQYF
TGCGCCAGCAGCCCGGGGGGGACAGGGGAATACGAGCAGTACTTC
>TRBD1|TRBJ1-1|-|TRBV28
CASSLWGAGTEEAFF
TGTGCCAGCAGTTTATGGGGGGCCGGGACAGAAGAAGCTTTCTTT
>-|TRBJ2-7|-|TRBV7-8
CASSPLGVAKGEQYF
TGTGCCAGCAGCCCCCTCGGGGTTGCGAAGGGCGAGCAGTACTTC
>TRBD2|TRBJ2-7|few|TRBV19
CASSSGSGNDYEQYF
TGTGCCAGTAGTAGTGGTAGCGGGAATGACTACGAGCAGTACTTC
>-|TRBJ1-1|few|TRBV19
CASSIRGRSTEAFF
TGTGCCAGTAGTATCCGGGGGAGAAGCACTGAAGCTTTCTTT
>-|TRBJ1-2|-|TRBV7-9
CASSLANRAGYTF
TGTGCCAGCAGCTTAGCGAACAGGGCTGGCTACACCTTC
>TRBD1|TRBJ2-7|-|TRBV5-1
CASSVGTDPYEQYF
TGCGCCAGCAGCGTAGGGACAGATCCCTACGAGCAGTACTTC
>TRBD2|TRBJ2-3|-|TRBV27
CASTPGLAFSSTDTQYF
TGTGCCAGCACTCCGGGACTAGCGTTTTCTAGCACAGATACGCAGTATTTT
>TRBD2|TRBJ2-5|few|TRBV7-9
CASSVGLAGVGQETQYF
TGTGCCAGCAGCGTAGGACTAGCGGGAGTTGGACAAGAGACCCAGTACTTC
>-|TRBJ2-3|-|TRBV5-1
CASSLGGLGTDTQYF
TGCGCCAGCAGCTTGGGCGGCCTGGGAACAGATACGCAGTATTTT
>TRBD2|TRBJ2-5|-|TRBV6-1
CASSEPRAGGGETQYF
TGTGCCAGCAGTGAACCCCGAGCGGGAGGGGGGGAGACCCAGTACTTC
>-|TRBJ2-3|-|TRBV5-4
CASSWGTDTDTQYF
TGTGCCAGCAGCTGGGGGACTGATACAGATACGCAGTATTTT
>-|TRBJ1-5|once|TRBV9
CASSVGWDYSNQPQHF
TGTGCCAGCAGCGTAGGATGGGACTATAGCAATCAGCCCCAGCATTTT
>-|TRBJ2-4|-|TRBV6-1
CASRVTRANKNIQYF
TGTGCCAGCAGGGTGACTAGGGCCAACAAAAACATTCAGTACTTC
>-|TRBJ1-1|-|TRBV27
CASSLLGNTEAFF
TGTGCCAGCAGTTTATTAGGGAACACTGAAGCTTTCTTT
>-|TRBJ1-4|once|TRBV6-6
CASRDSATNEKLFF
TGTGCCAGCAGGGACTCGGCAACTAATGAAAAACTGTTTTTT
>-|TRBJ2-2|-|TRBV11-2
CASSSGGRKDTGELFF
TGTGCCAGCAGTTCGGGGGGCAGAAAGGACACCGGGGAGCTGTTTTTT
>-|TRBJ2-1|-|TRBV7-9
CASLLMGGEQFF
TGTGCCAGCCTTTTAATGGGGGGAGAGCAGTTCTTC
>-|TRBJ1-2|-|TRBV15
CATSSPSWGVGYTF
TGTGCCACCAGCAGCCCCTCTTGGGGGGTTGGCTACACCTTC
>TRBD1|TRBJ2-1|-|TRBV6-4
CASSEAGTGSHEQFF
TGTGCCAGCAGTGAAGCTGGGACAGGGAGTCATGAGCAGTTCTTC
>-|TRBJ2-1|-|TRBV10-3
CAISAGDWNEQFF
TGTGCCATTTCTGCAGGGGATTGGAATGAGCAGTTCTTC
>-|TRBJ1-4|-|TRBV6-5
CASRDGIVGKLFF
TGTGCCAGCAGGGACGGCATCGTCGGGAAACTGTTTTTT
>TRBD2|TRBJ2-7|-|TRBV4-1
CASTPTSGSYEQYF
TGCGCCAGCACCCCAACTAGCGGCTCCTACGAGCAGTACTTC
>-|TRBJ1-2|-|TRBV19
CASSPQAAGNGITF
TGTGCCAGTAGTCCTCAGGCGGCAGGGAACGGGATCACCTTC
>-|TRBJ2-7|-|TRBV7-2
CASSFRESYEQYF
TGTGCCAGCAGCTTCAGGGAGAGCTACGAGCAGTACTTC
>TRBD1|TRBJ2-3|few|TRBV11-3
CASSEGQGSTDTQYF
TGTGCCAGCAGCGAGGGACAGGGGAGCACAGATACGCAGTATTTT
>TRBD2|TRBJ2-7|-|TRBV27
CASSLNHPIAGVYF
TGTGCCAGCAGTTTAAACCATCCCATAGCGGGAGTGTACTTC
>-|TRBJ2-7|-|TRBV5-1
CASSLERERDEQYF
TGCGCCAGCAGCTTGGAACGGGAGCGGGACGAGCAGTACTTC
>-|TRBJ2-1|once|TRBV4-1
CASSQDWTDEQFF
TGCGCCAGCAGCCAAGATTGGACCGATGAGCAGTTCTTC
>-|TRBJ1-3|-|TRBV7-8
CASSWGNTIYF
TGTGCCAGCAGCTGGGGAAACACCATATATTTT
>TRBD1|TRBJ2-4|-|TRBV2
CATTTGDNIQYF
TGTGCCACCACGACAGGGGATAACATTCAGTACTTC
>TRBD1|TRBJ1-4|-|TRBV6-6
CASIDRTGGREKLFF
TGTGCCAGCATCGACCGGACAGGGGGAAGGGAAAAACTGTTTTTT
>TRBD1|TRBJ2-2|-|TRBV11-2
CASSLEATGGRGELFF
TGTGCCAGCAGCTTAGAGGCGACAGGGGGTCGAGGGGAGCTGTTTTTT
>-|TRBJ1-5|-|TRBV6-5
CASSYSGVNDQPQHF
TGTGCCAGCAGTTACTCAGGGGTGAACGATCAGCCCCAGCATTTT
>-|TRBJ1-3|-|TRBV18
CASSPRKGDSSGNTIYF
TGTGCCAGCTCACCCCGGAAGGGCGATAGCTCTGGAAACACCATATATTTT
>-|TRBJ2-5|-|TRBV9
CASSLTAGRSGQEQYF
TGTGCCAGCAGCCTCACCGCCGGACGGAGTGGACAAGAGCAGTACTTC
>-|TRBJ2-2|few|TRBV5-8
CASSPGVVDTGELFF
TGTGCCAGCAGTCCAGGGGTGGTGGACACCGGGGAGCTGTTTTTT
>-|TRBJ2-1|-|TRBV19
CASTGGRSYNEQFF
TGTGCCAGTACCGGAGGGCGCTCCTACAATGAGCAGTTCTTC
>TRBD2|TRBJ2-1|-|TRBV27
CASSLSSGSTYNEQFF
TGTGCCAGCAGTTTATCTAGCGGGAGTACCTACAATGAGCAGTTCTTC
>TRBD2|TRBJ2-1|once|TRBV10-3
CAISLASGPTTYNEQFF
TGTGCCATCAGTCTGGCTAGCGGGCCAACTACCTACAATGAGCAGTTCTTC
>-|TRBJ1-2|-|TRBV29-1
CSVEKDNYGYTF
TGCAGCGTTGAGAAGGATAACTATGGCTACACCTTC
>-|TRBJ1-5|few|TRBV5-1
CASSAAGGAHQPQHF
TGCGCCAGCAGCGCCGCGGGGGGGGCGCACCAGCCCCAGCATTTT
>-|TRBJ1-2|few|TRBV7-8
CASSPSTGNYGYTF
TGTGCCAGCAGCCCATCGACCGGTAACTATGGCTACACCTTC
>TRBD2|TRBJ2-7|few|TRBV7-9
CASSLVSGRTYEQYF
TGTGCCAGCAGCTTAGTTAGCGGGAGGACCTACGAGCAGTACTTC
>TRBD1|TRBJ1-3|-|TRBV9
CASSVGTGGGNTIYF
TGTGCCAGCAGCGTAGGGACAGGGGGAGGAAACACCATATATTTT
>-|TRBJ1-3|-|TRBV7-9
CASSFAGLGNTIYF
TGTGCCAGCAGCTTCGCGGGGCTTGGAAACACCATATATTTT
>TRBD1|TRBJ1-5|-|TRBV7-8
CASSRDREGQPQHF
TGTGCCAGCAGCCGCGACAGGGAAGGGCAGCCCCAGCATTTT
>TRBD1|TRBJ1-1|few|TRBV30
CAWTGGAWTEAFF
TGTGCCTGGACAGGGGGCGCTTGGACTGAAGCTTTCTTT
>TRBD1|TRBJ2-2|-|TRBV6-5
CASSYRTGGTGELFF
TGTGCCAGCAGTTACAGAACAGGGGGTACCGGGGAGCTGTTTTTT
>-|TRBJ2-2|-|TRBV29-1
CSATAPLDTGELFF
TGCAGCGCCACAGCCCCACTTGACACCGGGGAGCTGTTTTTT
>-|TRBJ1-3|-|TRBV7-9
CASSRQDSTGNTIYF
TGTGCCAGCAGCCGACAAGACAGTACTGGAAACACCATATATTTT